A single sample gave rise to the 10 T cell receptor beta chains below, sequenced in a study of cytomegalovirus exposure and HLA in healthy donors. In the PCR, 60 Vbeta and 13 Jbeta primers were used. Measured with immunoSEQ multiplex PCR; TCRdb has only the in-frame clones, and not every one. The sample includes around 140,000 clones, roughly 79% of them seen just once. The source material was PBMCs. The source is a woman in her fifties or sixties in good health and CMV-seropositive.

Written as DNA, the CDR3 is TGTGCCAGTAGTCCAAGGGTGGGGGCCTCGAGAACCGGGGAGCTGTTTTTT. Protein product: CASSPRVGASRTGELFF. The chain is built from TRBV19 and TRBJ2-2, with a weak D call TRBD1 (6 bases). The germline gives CDR1 LNHDA, CDR2 SQIVND (reference sequence). With 5 bases removed from V and 5 bases from J, the gap between germline ends came to 21 bases. The CDR3 sequence is 17 residues long.

The rearrangement links TRBV28 to TRBJ1-4, with a possible D match to TRBD1 (5 bases). This CDR3 contains 15 residues. V was clipped by 7 bases and J by 8 bases, with 20 bases between them. Germline V CDR1 and CDR2: MDHEN, SYDVKM. CDR3 bases: TGTGCCAGCAACCTAGGAAGGGCCGCAGGGGAAAAACTGTTTTTT. It encodes CASNLGRAAGEKLFF.

A word on this clone: The junction does not match germline at one end; this may be a read error. The chain couples TRBV7-8 to TRBJ2-1, with D tentatively TRBD2 (5 bases). The germline gives CDR1 SGHVS, CDR2 FQNEAQ. The CDR3 loop spans 12 amino acids. This CDR3 is CASGGSFNEQFF. DNA of the CDR3: TGTGCCAGCGGCGGGTCCTTCAATGAGCAGTTCTTC. Using reference TRBV7-8 and TRBJ2-1 for the parts outside the CDR3, the full variable domain is GAGVSQSPRYKVAKRGQDVALRCDPISGHVSLFWYQQALGQGPEFLTYFQNEAQLDKSGLPSDRFFAERPEGSVSTLKIQRTQQEDSAVYLCASGGSFNEQFFGPGTRLTVL.

The J gene is TRBJ2-2, the V gene TRBV2, with D uncertain. Germline assignment: CDR1 SNHLY and CDR2 FYNNEI. Trimming took 9 bases from V and 0 from J, leaving 14 bases between them. The CDR3 covers 15 residues. Here the CDR3 reads CASKPLFANTGELFF. CDR3 in DNA: TGTGCCAGTAAGCCCCTCTTCGCGAACACCGGGGAGCTGTTTTTT.

The rearrangement links TRBV7-2 to TRBJ2-3; TRBD2 matches 8 bases. From germline, CDR1 is SGHTA and CDR2 FQGNSA. This CDR3 contains 15 residues. With 7 bases clipped from V and 4 bases from J, the junction kept 10 bases outside the gene matches. CDR3 coding DNA: TGTGCCAGCACCCTTAGCGGGGATAGATCAGATACGCAGTATTTT. Translation gives CASTLSGDRSDTQYF.

The chain employs TRBV28 and TRBJ2-7; a possible D gene is TRBD2 (6 bases). V gave up 5 bases and J gave up 4 bases, with 18 bases separating them. There are 15 residues in the CDR3. The germline CDR1 and CDR2 sequences are MDHEN and SYDVKM. The CDR3 spells CASSLSGTRIYEQYF. The CDR3, as DNA: TGTGCCAGCAGTCTTTCCGGGACTCGGATATACGAGCAGTACTTC.

The CDR3 here is CASSSPVWDLETQYF. For the CDR3, the DNA is TGTGCCAGCAGTTCACCCGTGTGGGACTTGGAGACCCAGTACTTC. This rearrangement joins TRBV28 to TRBJ2-5; weak D call: TRBD2 (6 bases). CDR3 length: 15 amino acids. CDR1 is MDHEN, CDR2 SYDVKM, per germline. The V end was cut by 4 bases, the J end by 5 bases, with 17 bases between.

The chain carries TRBV4-1 and TRBJ1-1, with 7 bases that match TRBD1. This CDR3 has 16 residues. J lost 0 bases, V lost 0 bases, and 4 bases had no gene match. Germline-derived CDR1 and CDR2 are MGHRA and YSYEKL. This CDR3 reads CASSQEGDSLNTEAFF. The CDR3 region has the DNA TGCGCCAGCAGCCAAGAGGGGGACAGCCTGAACACTGAAGCTTTCTTT.

This chain uses TRBV28 with TRBJ2-7, with TRBD2 matching over 14 bases. V trimming: 4 bases; J trimming: 0 bases; junction bases outside the gene matches: 5. This CDR3 has 17 residues. CDR1 is MDHEN and CDR2 is SYDVKM in the germline V gene. The CDR3 sequence is CASSSLGLAGASYEQYF. CDR3 DNA: TGTGCCAGCAGTTCCTTGGGACTAGCGGGAGCCTCCTACGAGCAGTACTTC. Drawing the rest from reference TRBV28 and TRBJ2-7, the complete variable domain is DVKVTQSSRYLVKRTGEKVFLECVQDMDHENMFWYRQDPGLGLRLIYFSYDVKMKEKGDIPEGYSVSREKKERFSLILESASTNQTSMYLCASSSLGLAGASYEQYFGPGTRLTVT.

The chain combines TRBV28 with TRBJ2-5; the D gene is possibly TRBD2 (6 bases). This CDR3 is 14 amino acids long. V was cut by 6 bases and J by 6 bases, with 17 bases left in between. Germline V CDR1 and CDR2: MDHEN, SYDVKM. The CDR3 sequence is CASSRDSGRKTQYF. CDR3 sequence (DNA): TGTGCCAGCAGCCGTGACTCAGGGAGGAAGACCCAGTACTTC. The full variable domain, its missing parts supplied by reference TRBV28 and TRBJ2-5, is DVKVTQSSRYLVKRTGEKVFLECVQDMDHENMFWYRQDPGLGLRLIYFSYDVKMKEKGDIPEGYSVSREKKERFSLILESASTNQTSMYLCASSRDSGRKTQYFGPGTRLLVL.